Sequencing of this T cell receptor (beta chain) was carried out in a study of blood T cell repertoires in COVID-19. The CDR3 runs to 13 residues. Germline lookup yields CDR1 MNHEY and CDR2 SVGEGT. Trimming removed 4 bases at V and 3 bases at J, with 9 bases between. Using immunoSEQ multiplex PCR, the repertoire was profiled, and TCRdb retains in-frame clones only, with some absent. This repertoire shows 280,000 or so clones, around 90% found once; its top ten account for about 8.6%. Sequenced material: peripheral blood. V gene TRBV6-2 or TRBV6-3 combines with J gene TRBJ1-2; no clear D gene. This clonotype was sampled from a young man with active or convalescent COVID-19. The DNA for the CDR3 is TGTGCCAGCAGTTGGACTAGCGACTATGGCTACACCTTC. The encoded protein is CASSWTSDYGYTF.